The clone carrying this T cell receptor beta chain was detected many times. Its matching antigen is unknown. Germline CDR1 and CDR2: DFQATT and SNEGSKA (reference sequence). CDR3 length: 14 residues. Trimming took off 2 bases at V and 6 bases at J, with 16 bases between the two ends. These data are taken from a study of human T cells and chemical hapten exposure. Overall study: Largely, small differences in pooled library volume made per-sample TCR yields vary.

Study-level findings and limits: Expanded TCRs made up significantly more big CDR3 similarity clusters than controls did.

TCRdb ran MiXCR on the RACE reads and lists one entry per CDR3 protein. The sample lists some 49,000 distinct CDR3 sequences; roughly 9% were seen once. Sample time point: pre-sensitization, week 0. The treatment: therapeutic diphenylcyclopropenone sensitization with weekly scalp DPC. It was unfractionated whole blood from which total RNA was extracted. The receptor comes from a woman aged 25 to 39 with alopecia areata. Some clones in this sample may be carry-over from other donors' samples. Sequencing was performed on whole blood, taken in connection with sensitization to the hapten diphenylcyclopropenone (DPC). This chain connects TRBV20-1 to TRBJ1-2; tentative D call: TRBD1 (5 bases). The CDR3 coding sequence is TGCAGTGCTAGACCGGGACCCAGGCGGGATGGCTACACCTTC. Its translation is CSARPGPRRDGYTF.